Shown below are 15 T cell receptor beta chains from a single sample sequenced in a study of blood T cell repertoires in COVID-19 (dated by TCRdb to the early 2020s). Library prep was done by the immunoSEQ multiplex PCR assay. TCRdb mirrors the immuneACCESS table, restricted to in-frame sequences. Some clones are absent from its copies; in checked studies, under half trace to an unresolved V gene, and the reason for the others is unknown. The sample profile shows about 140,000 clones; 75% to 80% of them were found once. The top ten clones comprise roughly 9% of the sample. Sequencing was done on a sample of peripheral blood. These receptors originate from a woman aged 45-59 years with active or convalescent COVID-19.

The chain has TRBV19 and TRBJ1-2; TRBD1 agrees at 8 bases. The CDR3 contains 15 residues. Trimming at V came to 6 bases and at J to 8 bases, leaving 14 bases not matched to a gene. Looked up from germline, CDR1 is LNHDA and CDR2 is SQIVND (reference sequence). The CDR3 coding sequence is TGTGCCAGTAGCATGACAGGGGCTAATAGTCTCGGCTACACCTTC. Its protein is CASSMTGANSLGYTF. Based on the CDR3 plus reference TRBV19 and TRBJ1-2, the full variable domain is DGGITQSPKYLFRKEGQNVTLSCEQNLNHDAMYWYRQDPGQGLRLIYYSQIVNDFQKGDIAEGYSVSREKKESFPLTVTSAQKNPTAFYLCASSMTGANSLGYTFGSGTRLTVV.

This CDR3 reads CASSNIQGVLNTEAFF. The CDR3 DNA follows: TGTGCCAGCAGCAACATCCAGGGGGTTTTGAACACTGAAGCTTTCTTT. This chain connects TRBV28 to TRBJ1-1, with TRBD1 identical over 7 bases. The CDR3 extends over 16 amino acids. The V gene's germline CDR1 is MDHEN and CDR2 SYDVKM. The trim removed 6 bases at V and 0 bases at J, leaving 10 bases unmatched.

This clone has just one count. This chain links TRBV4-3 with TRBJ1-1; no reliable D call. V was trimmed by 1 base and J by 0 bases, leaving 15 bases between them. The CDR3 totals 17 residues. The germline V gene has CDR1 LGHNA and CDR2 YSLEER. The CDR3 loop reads CASSQGQVLSMNTEAFF. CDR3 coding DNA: TGCGCCAGCAGCCAAGGGCAGGTATTAAGCATGAACACTGAAGCTTTCTTT.

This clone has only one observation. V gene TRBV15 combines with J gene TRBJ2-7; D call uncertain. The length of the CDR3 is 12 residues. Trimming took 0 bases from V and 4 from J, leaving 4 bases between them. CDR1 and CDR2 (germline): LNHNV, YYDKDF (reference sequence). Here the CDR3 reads CATSRDRYEQYF. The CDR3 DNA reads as TGTGCCACCAGCAGAGATCGGTACGAGCAGTACTTC.

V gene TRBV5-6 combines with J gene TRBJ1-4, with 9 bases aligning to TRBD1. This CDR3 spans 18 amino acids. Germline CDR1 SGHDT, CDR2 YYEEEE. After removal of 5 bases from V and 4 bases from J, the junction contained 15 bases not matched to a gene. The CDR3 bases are TGTGCCAGCAGTCGGAGGCCCGGGACAGGGAGCTATAATGAAAAACTGTTTTTT. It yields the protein CASSRRPGTGSYNEKLFF. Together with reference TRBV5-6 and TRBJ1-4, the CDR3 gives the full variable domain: DAGVTQSPTHLIKTRGQQVTLRCSPKSGHDTVSWYQQALGQGPQFIFQYYEEEERQRGNFPDRFSGHQFPNYSSELNVNALLLGDSALYLCASSRRPGTGSYNEKLFFGSGTQLSVL.

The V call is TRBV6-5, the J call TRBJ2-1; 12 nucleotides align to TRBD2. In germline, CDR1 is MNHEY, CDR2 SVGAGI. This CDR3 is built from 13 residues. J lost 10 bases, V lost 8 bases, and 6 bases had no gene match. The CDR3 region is CASGSTSGREQFF. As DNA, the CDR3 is TGTGCCAGCGGGTCGACTAGCGGGAGAGAGCAGTTCTTC.

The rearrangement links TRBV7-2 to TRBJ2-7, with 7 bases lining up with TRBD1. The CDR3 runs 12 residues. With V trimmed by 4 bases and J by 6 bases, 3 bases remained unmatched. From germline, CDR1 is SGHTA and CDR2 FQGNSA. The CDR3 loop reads CASSSQGVEQYF. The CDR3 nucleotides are TGTGCCAGCAGCTCCCAGGGGGTCGAGCAGTACTTC.

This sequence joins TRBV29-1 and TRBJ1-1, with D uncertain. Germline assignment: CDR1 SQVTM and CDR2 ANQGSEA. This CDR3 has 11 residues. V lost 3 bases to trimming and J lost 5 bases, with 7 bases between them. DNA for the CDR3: TGCAGCGTTGACAGGTTAACTGAAGCTTTCTTT. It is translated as CSVDRLTEAFF.

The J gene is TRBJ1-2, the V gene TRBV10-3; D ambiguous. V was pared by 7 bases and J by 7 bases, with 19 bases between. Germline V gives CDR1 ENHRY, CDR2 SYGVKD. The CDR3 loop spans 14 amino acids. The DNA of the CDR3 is TGTGCCATCAATATACAGCAGAGCAGTTTTGGCTACACCTTC. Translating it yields CAINIQQSSFGYTF.

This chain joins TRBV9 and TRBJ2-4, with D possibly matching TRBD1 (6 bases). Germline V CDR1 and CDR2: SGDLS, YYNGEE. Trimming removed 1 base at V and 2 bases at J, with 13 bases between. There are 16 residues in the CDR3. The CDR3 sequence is CASSVSLGATKNIQYF. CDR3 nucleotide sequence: TGTGCCAGCAGCGTAAGTTTGGGGGCGACCAAAAACATTCAGTACTTC.

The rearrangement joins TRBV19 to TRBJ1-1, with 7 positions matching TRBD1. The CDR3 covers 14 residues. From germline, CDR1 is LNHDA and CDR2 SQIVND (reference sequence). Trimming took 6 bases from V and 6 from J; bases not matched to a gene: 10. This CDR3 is CASSRGQAGSEAFF. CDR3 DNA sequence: TGTGCCAGTAGCCGTGGACAGGCCGGGTCTGAAGCTTTCTTT. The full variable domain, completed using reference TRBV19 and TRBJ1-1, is DGGITQSPKYLFRKEGQNVTLSCEQNLNHDAMYWYRQDPGQGLRLIYYSQIVNDFQKGDIAEGYSVSREKKESFPLTVTSAQKNPTAFYLCASSRGQAGSEAFFGQGTRLTVV.

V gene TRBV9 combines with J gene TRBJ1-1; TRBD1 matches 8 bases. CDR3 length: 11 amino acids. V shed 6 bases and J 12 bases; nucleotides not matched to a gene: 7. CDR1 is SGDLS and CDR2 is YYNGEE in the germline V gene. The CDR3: CASMGGQVPFF. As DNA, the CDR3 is TGTGCCAGCATGGGGGGACAGGTCCCTTTCTTT. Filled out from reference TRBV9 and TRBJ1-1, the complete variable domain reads DSGVTQTPKHLITATGQRVTLRCSPRSGDLSVYWYQQSLDQGLQFLIQYYNGEERAKGNILERFSAQQFPDLHSELNLSSLELGDSALYFCASMGGQVPFFGQGTRLTVV.

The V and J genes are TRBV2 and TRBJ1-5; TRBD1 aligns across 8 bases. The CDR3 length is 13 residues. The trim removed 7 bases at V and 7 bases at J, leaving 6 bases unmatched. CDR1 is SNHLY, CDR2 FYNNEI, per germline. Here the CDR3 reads CASNGQGQQPQHF. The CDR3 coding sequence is TGTGCCAGCAATGGACAGGGCCAGCAGCCCCAGCATTTT.

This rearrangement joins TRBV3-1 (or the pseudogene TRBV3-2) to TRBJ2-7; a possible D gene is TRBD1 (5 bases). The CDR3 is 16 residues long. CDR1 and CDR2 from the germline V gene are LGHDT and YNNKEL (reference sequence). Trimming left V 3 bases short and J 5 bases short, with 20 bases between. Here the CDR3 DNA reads TGTGCCAGCAGCCAGTCCGTGGGGCTTGGGGTTGACGAGCAGTACTTC. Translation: CASSQSVGLGVDEQYF.

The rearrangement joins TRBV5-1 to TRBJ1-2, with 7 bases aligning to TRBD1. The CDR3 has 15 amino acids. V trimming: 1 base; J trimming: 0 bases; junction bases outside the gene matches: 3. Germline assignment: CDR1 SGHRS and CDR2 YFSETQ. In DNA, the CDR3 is TGCGCCAGCAGCTTGAGGGACAGCGCTAACTATGGCTACACCTTC. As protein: CASSLRDSANYGYTF.